Below, one TCR beta chain is given with its context. This clone was found a few times. Its antigen has not been determined. Base qualities are not at hand, and no much larger clone is one base apart. Trimming removed 4 bases from V and 1 base from J, leaving 11 bases between the germline ends. CDR3 length: 14 amino acids, cysteine to phenylalanine. Here the CDR3 DNA is all that survives: 42 bases in frame from base 1. In the germline V gene, CDR1 corresponds to SGDLS and CDR2 to YYNGEE. The entire isolated RNA was reverse transcribed using the High Capacity cDNA Reverse Transcription Kit, and thus expressed TCRB transcripts were sequenced. Naive, central memory and regulatory T cell samples underwent deep immunoSEQ sequencing, averaging roughly 3.4 million total reads per sample. Sorted cells were lysed in RLT buffer and RNA was extracted with DNase-treated RNeasy Micro or Mini kits, depending on cell number. To prevent cross-contamination, every cell subset was processed on its own, while patient and healthy donor samples were processed together. TCRB sequences were amplified from cDNA with the immunoSEQ multiplex PCR, producing 87-bp fragments spanning the CDR3 region. Amplicons were sequenced on the Illumina HiSeq platform. Processing in the source paper ran as follows. Synthetic template baselines were used to correct PCR bias computationally, reads within Hamming distance 2 were collapsed, and singletons that could not be merged were discarded. By aligning reads against IMGT, V, D and J genes, CDR3 length, and insertions or deletions at six rearrangement sites were assigned. Clonotype counts were normalized to sorted cell number within each subset before computing true diversity and Gini coefficients with the tcR R package. Repertoire sharing was quantified using the overlap coefficient calculated on TCRB nucleotide sequences. TCRdb provides this immuneACCESS table in a form limited to in-frame rearrangements. Some clones are lacking; in checked studies, under half of them reflect an unresolved V gene, and why the rest are absent is not known. That table is the source of V, J and clone size, and D and trimming were worked out from the DNA. The sample records roughly 400,000 clones, about 10% of which are singletons. The ten largest account for over 0.45% of the sample.

These data come from a study of beta chain features in type 1 diabetes (dated by TCRdb to between 2017 and 2018). Study-wide context: Mean age, gender distribution, total cell number and subset yield did not differ between patients and healthy donors. A total of 85 million to 140 million sorted cells were examined across all samples, and the number of cells per subset was strongly correlated with RNA yield. The study compared TCRB repertoires of sorted circulating CD4+ T cell subsets between recently diagnosed type 1 diabetes patients and matched healthy donors. Whereas all 28 donors provided naive and central memory subsets, regulatory and stem cell-like memory subsets were isolated from just 8 patients and about eight healthy donors.

What the authors observed across the whole study: A moderate but significant shortening of TCRB CDR3 length was observed in type 1 diabetes patients in all four CD4+ subsets. Because cDNA was sequenced instead of genomic DNA, highly expressing activated cells could be over-represented, though the groups showed no difference in activation or CD3 levels. Only small numbers of individuals were included in the HLA sub-analyses, which left unresolved whether HLA type had any influence on TCRB rearrangement. At VDJ recombination sites, type 1 diabetes patients had fewer insertions and more deleted nucleotides, which implies abnormalities in thymic rearrangement. Naive, central memory and regulatory TCRB repertoires appeared more similar among patients than among healthy donors. PCR might favor shorter templates, but patient and control samples were amplified and corrected together, so any skew would affect both groups equally.

From each donor, a single peripheral blood sample of around 0.12 L on average was drawn into heparinised tubes. Naive, central memory, regulatory and stem cell-like memory CD4+ T cells were sorted on a BD FACSAria II using a panel including CD45RO, CCR7, CD25, CD127, CD95 and CD27. Every sorted population had a purity above 95%. PBMCs were isolated right away by Lymphoprep density gradient centrifugation and were stained directly, without culture. Samples were stained and sorted in pairs, with one healthy donor and one patient per experiment, so that batch effects were minimized. The receptor chain draws on TRBV9 and TRBJ2-5, with TRBD2 perhaps the D gene, on 6 matching bases. Sequenced: central memory CD4+ T cells from blood. The sequence came from a man between 25 and 39 years old with type 1 diabetes. CDR3 sequence: CASSLGLSQETQYF. The DNA reads TGTGCCAGCAGCTTGGGACTCAGCCAAGAGACCCAGTACTTC.